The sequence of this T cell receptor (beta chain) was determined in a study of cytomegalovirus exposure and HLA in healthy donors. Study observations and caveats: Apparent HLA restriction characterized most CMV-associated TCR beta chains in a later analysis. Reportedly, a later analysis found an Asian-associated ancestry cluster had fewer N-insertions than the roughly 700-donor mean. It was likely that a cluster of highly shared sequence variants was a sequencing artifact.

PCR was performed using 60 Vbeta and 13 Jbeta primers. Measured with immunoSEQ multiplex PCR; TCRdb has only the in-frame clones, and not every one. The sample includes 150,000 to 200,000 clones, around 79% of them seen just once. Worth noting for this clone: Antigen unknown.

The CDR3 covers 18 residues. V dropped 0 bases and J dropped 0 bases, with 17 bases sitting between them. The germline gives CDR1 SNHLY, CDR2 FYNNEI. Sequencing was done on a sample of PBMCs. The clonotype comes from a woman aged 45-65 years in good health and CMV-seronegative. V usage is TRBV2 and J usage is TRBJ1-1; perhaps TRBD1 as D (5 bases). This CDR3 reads CASSEAGGGFKMNTEAFF. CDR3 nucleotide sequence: TGTGCCAGCAGTGAAGCTGGGGGGGGGTTTAAAATGAACACTGAAGCTTTCTTT.